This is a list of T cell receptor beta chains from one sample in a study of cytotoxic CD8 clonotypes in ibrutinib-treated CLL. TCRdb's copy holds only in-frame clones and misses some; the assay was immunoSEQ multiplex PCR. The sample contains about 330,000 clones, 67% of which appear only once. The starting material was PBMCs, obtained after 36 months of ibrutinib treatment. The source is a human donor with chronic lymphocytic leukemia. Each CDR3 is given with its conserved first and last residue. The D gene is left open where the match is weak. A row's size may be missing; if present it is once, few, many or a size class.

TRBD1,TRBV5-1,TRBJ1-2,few,CASSSLTGGEAGYTF,TGCGCCAGCAGCTCCTTGACAGGGGGCGAAGCTGGCTACACCTTC
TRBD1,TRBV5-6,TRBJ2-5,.,CASSAPGQGTREAQYF,TGTGCCAGCAGCGCTCCGGGACAGGGAACAAGAGAAGCCCAGTACTTC
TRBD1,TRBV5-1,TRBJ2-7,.,CASSSGQGSYEQYF,TGCGCCAGCAGCTCGGGACAGGGCTCCTACGAGCAGTACTTC
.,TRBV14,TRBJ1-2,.,CASSLGQVYGYTF,TGTGCCAGCAGCCTTGGACAAGTCTATGGCTACACCTTC
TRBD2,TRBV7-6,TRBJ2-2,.,CASSELAGGQPNTGELFF,TGTGCCAGCAGCGAGCTAGCGGGGGGCCAACCGAACACCGGGGAGCTGTTTTTT
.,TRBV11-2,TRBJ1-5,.,CASSFRNQPQHF,TGTGCCAGCAGCTTTCGAAATCAGCCCCAGCATTTT
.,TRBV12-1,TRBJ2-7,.,CASSSQGVDREQYF,TGTGCCAGCAGCTCTCAGGGGGTGGATCGCGAGCAGTACTTC
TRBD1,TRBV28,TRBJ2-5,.,CASRTRWTGENSQETQYF,TGTGCCAGCAGGACCAGATGGACAGGAGAAAACAGTCAAGAGACCCAGTACTTC
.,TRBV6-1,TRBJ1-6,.,CASILSRERYSPLHF,TGTGCCAGCATTCTAAGCAGGGAGAGGTACTCACCCCTCCACTTT
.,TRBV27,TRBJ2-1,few,CASSLPRGNEQFF,TGTGCCAGCAGTTTACCGAGAGGGAATGAGCAGTTCTTC
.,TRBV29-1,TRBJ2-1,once,CSVESPAEGQFF,TGCAGCGTTGAAAGTCCCGCCGAGGGGCAGTTCTTC
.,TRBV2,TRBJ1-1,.,CASSGTRNTEAFF,TGTGCCAGCAGTGGGACGAGGAACACTGAAGCTTTCTTT
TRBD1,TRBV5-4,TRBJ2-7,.,CASSLLGDSSYEQYF,TGTGCCAGCAGCTTATTGGGGGACAGTTCCTACGAGCAGTACTTC
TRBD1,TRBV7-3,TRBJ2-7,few,CASSLIGGTGRTEQYF,TGTGCCAGCAGCTTAATCGGCGGGACAGGTCGGACCGAGCAGTACTTC
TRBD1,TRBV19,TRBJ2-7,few,CAIPGQGYEQYF,TGTGCCATTCCGGGACAGGGTTACGAGCAGTACTTC
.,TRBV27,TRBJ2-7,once,CASSLSKRRSTEQYF,TGTGCCAGCAGTTTATCGAAGCGGCGGTCCACCGAGCAGTACTTC
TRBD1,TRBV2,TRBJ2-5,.,CASSGTGVQETQYF,TGTGCCAGCAGTGGGACAGGGGTCCAAGAGACCCAGTACTTC
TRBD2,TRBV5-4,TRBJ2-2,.,CASSLGLAGEGELFF,TGTGCCAGCAGCTTGGGACTAGCGGGAGAGGGGGAGCTGTTTTTT
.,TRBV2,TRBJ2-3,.,CAVNQGRTDTQYF,TGTGCCGTCAACCAGGGGCGAACAGATACGCAGTATTTT
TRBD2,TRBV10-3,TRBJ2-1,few,CAITGRTSGGRSYNEQFF,TGTGCCATCACTGGGAGGACTAGCGGGGGGCGCTCCTACAATGAGCAGTTCTTC
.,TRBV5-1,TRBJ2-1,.,CASSRRPLRTESSEQFF,TGCGCCAGCAGCAGACGCCCCTTGAGGACAGAAAGTTCTGAGCAGTTCTTC
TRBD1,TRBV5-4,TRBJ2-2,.,CASSLGPGQGNTGELFF,TGTGCCAGCAGCTTGGGGCCGGGACAGGGGAACACCGGGGAGCTGTTTTTT
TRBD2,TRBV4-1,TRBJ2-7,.,CASSQDREGGYEQYF,TGCGCCAGCAGCCAAGATCGGGAGGGAGGCTACGAGCAGTACTTC
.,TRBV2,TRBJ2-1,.,CASSPQYNEQFF,TGTGCCAGCAGTCCACAGTACAATGAGCAGTTCTTC
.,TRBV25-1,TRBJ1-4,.,CASKPPGWGGEKLFF,TGTGCCAGCAAGCCACCGGGGTGGGGGGGTGAAAAACTGTTTTTT
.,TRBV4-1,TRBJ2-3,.,CASSQDFPSRGGTDTQYF,TGCGCCAGCAGCCAAGATTTCCCCTCGCGCGGGGGCACAGATACGCAGTATTTT
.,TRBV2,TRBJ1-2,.,CARIQGNYGYTF,TGTGCCAGGATCCAGGGGAACTATGGCTACACCTTC
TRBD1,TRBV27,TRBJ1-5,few,CASSHQGEQPQHF,TGTGCCAGCAGTCATCAGGGGGAGCAGCCCCAGCATTTT
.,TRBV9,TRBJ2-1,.,CASSVGGFGGNEQFF,TGTGCCAGCAGCGTAGGTGGCTTCGGTGGCAATGAGCAGTTCTTC
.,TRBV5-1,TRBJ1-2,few,CASSLVWQGWSVDYGYTF,TGCGCCAGCAGCTTGGTATGGCAGGGGTGGTCGGTCGACTATGGCTACACCTTC
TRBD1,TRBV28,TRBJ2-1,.,CASSFRTGAYNEQFF,TGTGCCAGCAGTTTTCGAACAGGGGCATACAATGAGCAGTTCTTC
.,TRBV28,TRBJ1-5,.,CASIGPNQPQHF,TGTGCCAGCATTGGCCCCAATCAGCCCCAGCATTTT
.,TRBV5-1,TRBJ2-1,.,CASSLGRTGQLNEQFF,TGCGCCAGCAGCTTGGGGCGTACGGGACAACTCAATGAGCAGTTCTTC